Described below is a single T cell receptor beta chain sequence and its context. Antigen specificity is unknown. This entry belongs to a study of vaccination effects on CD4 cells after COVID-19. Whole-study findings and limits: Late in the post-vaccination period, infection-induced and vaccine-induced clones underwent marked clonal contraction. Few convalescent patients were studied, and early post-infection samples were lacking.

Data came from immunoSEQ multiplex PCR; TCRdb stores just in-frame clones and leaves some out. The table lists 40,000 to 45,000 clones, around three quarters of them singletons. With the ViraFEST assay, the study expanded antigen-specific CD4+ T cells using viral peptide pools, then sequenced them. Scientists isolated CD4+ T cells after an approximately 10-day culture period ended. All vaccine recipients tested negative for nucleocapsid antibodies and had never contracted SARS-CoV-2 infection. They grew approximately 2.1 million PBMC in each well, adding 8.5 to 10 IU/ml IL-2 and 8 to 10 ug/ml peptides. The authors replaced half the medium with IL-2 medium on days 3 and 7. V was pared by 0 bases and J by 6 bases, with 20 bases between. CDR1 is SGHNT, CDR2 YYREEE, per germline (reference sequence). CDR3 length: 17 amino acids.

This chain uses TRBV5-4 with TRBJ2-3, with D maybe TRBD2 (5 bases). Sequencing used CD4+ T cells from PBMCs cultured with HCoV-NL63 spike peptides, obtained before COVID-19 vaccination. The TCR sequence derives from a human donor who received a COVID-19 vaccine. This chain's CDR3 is CASSLGFRRLAVDTQYF. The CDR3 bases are TGTGCCAGCAGCTTGGGTTTTCGTCGGCTAGCCGTCGATACGCAGTATTTT.